The entry below gives a single TCR beta chain sequence along with its context. The antigen remains undetermined. The CDR3 is cut off 3 residues early in the read; its end comes from the germline J gene. The data stem from a study of T cell clonality in common variable immunodeficiency. Findings of the study overall: Common variable immunodeficiency TCR beta sequences reportedly had fewer deletions and N-nucleotide insertions.

Germline V CDR1 and CDR2: LNHDA, SQIVND (reference sequence). The CDR3 sequence is 15 residues long. V was shortened by 6 bases and J by 1 base, with 13 bases between the two germline ends. The data were produced by immunoSEQ multiplex PCR, yet TCRdb's version contains in-frame clones alone and is incomplete. The counts give roughly 42,000 clones, none of them seen only once; roughly 6% is held by the top ten. V is TRBV19 and J is TRBJ2-1; possible D gene TRBD1, 6 bases. Sequencing was done on a sample of peripheral blood mononuclear cells. The source of this sequence is a human donor with common variable immunodeficiency. The CDR3 DNA, read in part, is TGTGCCAGTAGGGCTATAGGGGGTTCCTACAATGAG. Its protein is CASRAIGGSYNE. The entire CDR3 is CASRAIGGSYNEQFF.